This T cell receptor (beta chain) was identified during a study of blood T cell repertoires in COVID-19. About the study: Sources were T cells, B-cell-depleted T cells, or PBMCs; the material itself was cDNA or gDNA.

The CDR3 runs to 15 residues. Losses at the gene ends were 1 base for V and 3 bases for J; bases not matched to a gene: 3. Looked up from germline, CDR1 is LGHNA and CDR2 is YNFKEQ. The table came from immunoSEQ multiplex PCR; TCRdb's copy has only in-frame clones and leaves some out. The sample holds under 130,000 clones; roughly 85% are singletons and the top ten take 3% to 3.5%. The J gene is TRBJ2-1, the V gene TRBV4-2, with 7 positions matching TRBD2. The sample consisted of peripheral blood. The source of this sequence is a man in his forties or fifties in a cohort sampled during active COVID-19. CDR3 nucleotide sequence: TGTGCCAGCAGCCAAGCCCAGCGGGACTACAATGAGCAGTTCTTC. Protein product: CASSQAQRDYNEQFF.